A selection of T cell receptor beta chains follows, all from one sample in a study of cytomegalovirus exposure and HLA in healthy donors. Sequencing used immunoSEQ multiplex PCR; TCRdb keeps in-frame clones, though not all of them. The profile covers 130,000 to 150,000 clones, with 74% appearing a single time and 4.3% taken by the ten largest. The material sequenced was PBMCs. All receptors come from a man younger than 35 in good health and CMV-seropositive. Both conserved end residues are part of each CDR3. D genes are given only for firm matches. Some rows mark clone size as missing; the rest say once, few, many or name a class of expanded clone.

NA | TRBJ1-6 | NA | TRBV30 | TGTGCCTGGAGTGGACTCGGGCGGGAGGAGGGACCCCTCCACTTT | CAWSGLGREEGPLHF
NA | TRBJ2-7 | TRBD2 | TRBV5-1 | TGCGCCAGCAGCTTGGCGACTAGCGGACGGGAGCAGTACTTC | CASSLATSGREQYF
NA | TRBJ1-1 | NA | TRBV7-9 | TGTGCCAGCAGCTTAATTCTGGGAGACACTGAAGCTTTCTTT | CASSLILGDTEAFF
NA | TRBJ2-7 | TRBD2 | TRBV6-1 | TGTGCCAGCAGTGGATGGAGCGGGGCGCTTCCCTACGAGCAGTACTTC | CASSGWSGALPYEQYF
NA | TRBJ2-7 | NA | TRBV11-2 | TGTGCCAGCAGCTTAAAGGGGTTTAGTTCCTACGAGCAGTACTTC | CASSLKGFSSYEQYF
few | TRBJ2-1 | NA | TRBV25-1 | TGTGCCAGCGAACAGGGCTATGAGCAGTTCTTC | CASEQGYEQFF
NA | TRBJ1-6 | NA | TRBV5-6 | TGTGCCAGCAGCCTTGGACAGTTTGATTCACCCCTCCACTTT | CASSLGQFDSPLHF
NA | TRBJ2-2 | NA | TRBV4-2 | TGTGCCAGCAGCCAAGATTCCGGGACCGGGGAGCTGTTTTTT | CASSQDSGTGELFF
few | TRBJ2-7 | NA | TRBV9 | TGTGCCAGCAGCGTAGCCAGCTCCTACGAGCAGTACTTC | CASSVASSYEQYF
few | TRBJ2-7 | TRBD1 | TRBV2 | TGTGGCACTAAAACGGGACAGGGGTTTTACGAGCAGTACTTC | CGTKTGQGFYEQYF